The 5 T cell receptor beta chains reported below all come from one sample, sequenced in a study of blood T cells in healthy people across ages. Primed by a sample-barcoded 5' primer and a J-beta primer mix, a second PCR proceeded for about 7 to 12 cycles. TCRdb reanalysed the 5' RACE reads using MiXCR and keeps one entry per CDR3 protein. The sample carries about 780,000 distinct CDR3 sequences, roughly 25% recorded once. This sample was shared with a second study, whose subject was T cells of mothers and their children.

The sequenced sample consisted of blood. Source of these receptors: a boy younger than 18 in good health.

This clonotype turned up a few times. J is TRBJ2-1 and V is TRBV29-1, with 8 bases that match TRBD2. The length of the CDR3 is 15 residues. The J segment lost 2 bases and the V segment lost 2 bases, leaving 5 bases of the junction unmatched. Germline V CDR1 and CDR2: SQVTM, ANQGSEA. The CDR3 DNA follows: TGCAGCGTTGAAAAGGCGGGGGGCCCCTACAATGAGCAGTTCTTC. It codes for CSVEKAGGPYNEQFF.

A few counts support this clonotype. The V call is TRBV6-5, the J call TRBJ1-2; the D gene is possibly TRBD1 (5 bases). CDR3 length: 13 residues. CDR1 is MNHEY and CDR2 is SVGAGI in the germline V gene. V gave up 9 bases and J gave up 8 bases, with 19 bases separating them. This CDR3 is CARVRGRAWGYTF. The CDR3 bases are TGTGCCAGGGTTAGGGGCAGGGCCTGGGGCTACACCTTC.

The chain joins TRBV25-1 to TRBJ1-1; possible D gene TRBD1, 6 bases. CDR1 and CDR2 from the germline V gene are MGHDK and SYGVNS. This CDR3 contains 15 residues. Deletions cut 6 bases from V and 1 base from J, with 15 bases between. CDR3 protein: CASSQTGTSNTEAFF. The DNA for the CDR3 is TGTGCCAGCAGCCAGACAGGCACTTCGAACACTGAAGCTTTCTTT.

This clonotype has just a few counts. The chain uses TRBV20-1 and TRBJ2-3, with D perhaps matching TRBD1 (6 bases). This CDR3 is built from 14 residues. V lost 3 bases and J 0 bases, leaving 10 bases between the germline ends. CDR1 is DFQATT and CDR2 is SNEGSKA in the germline V gene (reference sequence). CDR3 in DNA: TGCAGTGCTAGGAGGGGGTCTAGCACAGATACGCAGTATTTT. This encodes CSARRGSSTDTQYF.

This clonotype was detected a few times. This chain connects TRBV6-6 to TRBJ2-7; 9 bases fit TRBD1. Per the germline V gene, CDR1 is MNHNY and CDR2 is SVGAGI (reference sequence). The CDR3 sequence is 15 residues long. With V trimmed by 2 bases and J by 3 bases, 5 bases remained unmatched. The CDR3 nucleotides are TGTGCCAGCAGTTACAATGACAGGGGGGGCTACGAGCAGTACTTC. Amino acid sequence: CASSYNDRGGYEQYF.